This passage covers 28 T cell receptor beta chains from one sample sequenced in a study of sequential checkpoint blockade in melanoma. TCRdb's table, derived via immunoSEQ multiplex PCR, lists solely in-frame clones and lacks some. The table includes roughly 20,000 clones, less than 30% detected once. This sample's treatment: randomized to nivolumab then ipilimumab (arm A) or the reverse (arm B). The sequencing used tumor tissue (inferred from file names), collected from a patient given nivolumab and ipilimumab in sequence. All receptors come from a human donor with melanoma.

The sample holds a few counts of this clone. The chain employs TRBV12-2 and TRBJ2-1; TRBD1, the D gene given by the table, was not confirmed from the DNA. TRBV12-2 is an annotated pseudogene. The CDR3 loop spans 14 amino acids. CDR3 coding DNA: TGTGCCAGTACACAGGGTTCCTCCTACAATGAGCAGTTCTTC. Encoded protein: CASTQGSSYNEQFF.

The CDR3 here is CAIRGGDEKLFF. The DNA for the CDR3 is TGTGCCATCAGAGGGGGGGATGAAAAACTGTTTTTT. J is TRBJ1-4 and V is TRBV6-8; D perhaps matches TRBD1 (6 bases). CDR3 length: 12 residues. Trimming pared 10 bases from V and 6 bases from J, leaving 12 bases between. Germline CDR1 reads MNHGY; CDR2 reads SAAAGT.

This clone was seen a handful of times. The chain has TRBV11-3 and TRBJ2-6; D gene uncertain. This CDR3 spans 15 amino acids. V gave up 5 bases and J gave up 0 bases, with 8 bases separating them. The germline CDR1 and CDR2 sequences are SGHNT and YENEEA. The CDR3 DNA is TGTGCCAGCAGCCGGCAGGCCTCTGGGGCCAACGTCCTGACTTTC. Its protein is CASSRQASGANVLTF.

This clone was seen a few times. The chain employs TRBV6-8 and TRBJ2-5; a weak D match, TRBD1 (5 bases). The CDR3 is 14 residues long. Trimming took 10 bases from V and 2 from J, leaving 17 bases between them. Germline loops: CDR1 MNHGY, CDR2 SAAAGT. CDR3 coding DNA: TGTGCCATCAGCGAGACTCAGGGTCAAGAGACCCAGTACTTC. Translated, it gives CAISETQGQETQYF.

V and J are TRBV2 and TRBJ2-3; 11 positions agree with TRBD2. Trimming cost V 6 bases and J 6 bases; bases outside gene matches: 5. Looked up from germline, CDR1 is SNHLY and CDR2 is FYNNEI. The CDR3 runs 14 residues. DNA for the CDR3: TGTGCCAGCAGGACCGGGACTAGCGGCGATACGCAGTATTTT. Encoded protein: CASRTGTSGDTQYF.

The chain links TRBV19 to TRBJ1-2; 8 nucleotides line up with TRBD1. CDR3 length: 12 residues. Germline values: CDR1 LNHDA, CDR2 SQIVND (reference sequence). The CDR3 here is CALKDRVDGYTF. The CDR3 DNA follows: TGTGCATTGAAGGACAGGGTAGACGGCTACACCTTC.

The rearrangement uses TRBV6-8 and TRBJ2-5; possibly TRBD2 for D (7 bases). Trimming removed 5 bases at V and 6 bases at J, with 25 bases between. The CDR3 covers 17 residues. Germline V CDR1 and CDR2: MNHGY, SAAAGT. CDR3 sequence: CASSPTGGGSTPKTQYF. The CDR3 DNA reads TGTGCCAGCAGTCCTACGGGGGGCGGGTCAACCCCAAAGACCCAGTACTTC.

This clone has just a few counts. The chain combines TRBV28 with TRBJ1-1, with D uncertain. Looked up from germline, CDR1 is MDHEN and CDR2 is SYDVKM. V was pared by 2 bases and J by 0 bases, with 13 bases between. This CDR3 has 16 residues. The CDR3 DNA reads TGTGCCAGCAGTTTAGTTTTTGGGCGAATGAACACTGAAGCTTTCTTT. Protein sequence: CASSLVFGRMNTEAFF.

This chain connects TRBV12-5 to TRBJ2-2; D uncertain. The CDR3 runs to 13 residues. The germline V gene encodes CDR1 LGHNT and CDR2 FRNRAP. In nucleotides, the CDR3 is TGTGCCATCCGCCACTGGAACACCGGGGAGCTGTTTTTT. Amino acids: CAIRHWNTGELFF.

The V and J genes are TRBV30 and TRBJ1-2; D unresolved. Trimming took off 2 bases at V and 4 bases at J, with 14 bases between the two ends. The CDR3 length is 14 residues. Germline V gene sequence: CDR1 GTSNPN, CDR2 SVGIG (reference sequence). The CDR3 sequence: CAWSPGSTPYGYTF. For the CDR3, the DNA is TGTGCCTGGAGTCCGGGTTCTACACCCTATGGCTACACCTTC.

The chain has TRBV18 and TRBJ1-2; TRBD1 matches at 9 bases. This CDR3 region has 16 residues. CDR1 and CDR2 from the germline V gene are KGHSH and LQKENI. Losses at the gene ends were 2 bases for V and 7 bases for J; bases not matched to a gene: 11. The CDR3 region has the DNA TGTGCCAGCTCACCAAGACCGGGACAGGGACCGGGTGGCTACACCTTC. Its protein is CASSPRPGQGPGGYTF. The full variable domain, with the rest looked up from reference TRBV18 and TRBJ1-2, is NAGVMQNPRHLVRRRGQEARLRCSPMKGHSHVYWYRQLPEEGLKFMVYLQKENIIDESGMPKERFSAEFPKEGPSILRIQQVVRGDSAAYFCASSPRPGQGPGGYTFGSGTRLTVV.

The V and J genes are TRBV6-8 and TRBJ2-5; 9 bases align to TRBD2. V dropped 0 bases and J dropped 5; count of bases not matched to a gene: 10. Germline CDR1 is MNHGY and CDR2 is SAAAGT. CDR3 length: 17 amino acids. Here the CDR3 DNA reads TGTGCCAGCAGTTACTCGGCCGCTAGCGGGGACGTGGAGACCCAGTACTTC. Translated: CASSYSAASGDVETQYF.

This sequence joins TRBV19 and TRBJ1-5; 7 nucleotides match TRBD1. CDR3 length: 15 amino acids. The germline V gene encodes CDR1 LNHDA and CDR2 SQIVND (reference sequence). With 1 base clipped from V and 7 bases from J, the junction kept 7 bases outside the gene matches. CDR3 sequence (DNA): TGTGCCAGTAGTATAGCTGCAGGGGGGACGCAGCCCCAGCATTTT. As protein: CASSIAAGGTQPQHF. Full variable domain (missing parts from reference TRBV19 and TRBJ1-5): DGGITQSPKYLFRKEGQNVTLSCEQNLNHDAMYWYRQDPGQGLRLIYYSQIVNDFQKGDIAEGYSVSREKKESFPLTVTSAQKNPTAFYLCASSIAAGGTQPQHFGDGTRLSIL.

This sequence joins TRBV6-8 and TRBJ2-4; no definite D call. V lost 0 bases and J lost 4, with 4 bases in between. The V gene's germline CDR1 is MNHGY and CDR2 SAAAGT. This CDR3 spans 13 amino acids. The CDR3 reads CASSYSGKNIQYF. The CDR3 DNA is TGTGCCAGCAGTTACTCGGGGAAAAACATTCAGTACTTC.

This clone was observed a handful of times. This chain connects TRBV9 to TRBJ1-3; tentative D call: TRBD1 (5 bases). This CDR3 spans 15 amino acids. Germline CDR1 SGDLS, CDR2 YYNGEE. Trimming cost V 4 bases and J 0 bases, with 11 bases left between them. The CDR3 loop is CASSTGTVSGNTIYF. CDR3 sequence (DNA): TGTGCCAGCAGCACGGGGACGGTCTCTGGAAACACCATATATTTT.

This clone came up a few times. The chain carries TRBV9 and TRBJ2-2; 7 nucleotides line up with TRBD1. Germline trimming cut 3 bases from V and 12 bases from J; bases unmatched to any gene: 8. Germline lookup yields CDR1 SGDLS and CDR2 YYNGEE. This CDR3 spans 13 amino acids. The CDR3 sequence: CASSETDRVKLFF. The CDR3 DNA reads TGTGCCAGCAGCGAGACCGACAGGGTAAAGCTGTTTTTT.

This clone was picked up a small number of times. The chain couples TRBV7-1 to TRBJ2-5, with D unclear. TRBV7-1 is reported as an ORF; its role is uncertain. The CDR3 consists of 13 residues. V lost 5 bases and J 2 bases, leaving 9 bases between the germline ends. CDR3 nucleotides: TGTGCCAGCAGCCGTGGACGGCAAGAGACCCAGTACTTC. Protein: CASSRGRQETQYF.

This clone was picked up a small number of times. The gene calls are TRBV11-3 and TRBJ2-7, with 9 bases fitting TRBD2. CDR1 and CDR2 from the germline V gene are SGHNT and YENEEA. There are 15 residues in the CDR3. V was pared by 3 bases and J by 0 bases, with 3 bases of the junction left unmatched. Here the CDR3 reads CASSFSGGDSYEQYF. The CDR3 DNA sequence: TGTGCCAGCAGCTTTAGCGGGGGCGACTCCTACGAGCAGTACTTC.

V is TRBV19 and J is TRBJ2-2; D is possibly TRBD1 (6 bases). V lost 6 bases to trimming and J lost 4 bases, with 15 bases between them. This CDR3 has 15 amino acids. Per the germline V gene, CDR1 is LNHDA and CDR2 is SQIVND (reference sequence). The CDR3 nucleotides read TGTGCCAGTAGGGTTCAGGGGACGGGCACCGGGGAGCTGTTTTTT. Translating it yields CASRVQGTGTGELFF. The full variable domain, in which reference TRBV19 and TRBJ2-2 provide the parts outside the CDR3, is DGGITQSPKYLFRKEGQNVTLSCEQNLNHDAMYWYRQDPGQGLRLIYYSQIVNDFQKGDIAEGYSVSREKKESFPLTVTSAQKNPTAFYLCASRVQGTGTGELFFGEGSRLTVL.

This clone has more than one count but fewer than ten. V usage is TRBV28 and J usage is TRBJ1-1, with D unresolved. The CDR3 runs to 12 residues. V was shortened by 3 bases and J by 7 bases, with 9 bases between the two germline ends. Looked up from germline, CDR1 is MDHEN and CDR2 is SYDVKM. CDR3 nucleotide sequence: TGTGCCAGCAGTTTTCAAGGCCTTGAAGCTTTCTTT. Encoded protein: CASSFQGLEAFF.

V usage is TRBV11-3 and J usage is TRBJ2-1; tentative D call: TRBD2 (6 bases). CDR1 and CDR2 from the germline V gene are SGHNT and YENEEA. The CDR3 spans 15 residues. V gave up 6 bases and J gave up 4 bases, with 16 bases separating them. Here the CDR3 reads CASRLRDSTYNEQFF. CDR3 DNA: TGTGCCAGCAGACTCCGGGACTCCACTTACAATGAGCAGTTCTTC.

This clone was seen only once. The chain joins TRBV30 to TRBJ2-1; 15 bases match TRBD2. The germline gives CDR1 GTSNPN, CDR2 SVGIG (reference sequence). Unmatched junction bases numbered 4, after V lost 3 bases and J lost 7 bases. The CDR3 has 15 residues. The CDR3 reads CAWRAGTSGRNEQFF. The CDR3 bases are TGTGCCTGGAGAGCCGGGACTAGCGGGAGGAATGAGCAGTTCTTC.

The chain carries TRBV19 and TRBJ2-7; 9 nucleotides match TRBD1. V was pared by 4 bases and J by 7 bases, with 20 bases of the junction left unmatched. This CDR3 comprises 18 residues. Germline values: CDR1 LNHDA, CDR2 SQIVND (reference sequence). In nucleotides, the CDR3 is TGTGCCAGTAGTAAGGGCGCAATTCCGGACAGGGGTTTAGAGGAGCAGTACTTC. Translating gives CASSKGAIPDRGLEEQYF. Together with reference TRBV19 and TRBJ2-7, the CDR3 gives the full variable domain: DGGITQSPKYLFRKEGQNVTLSCEQNLNHDAMYWYRQDPGQGLRLIYYSQIVNDFQKGDIAEGYSVSREKKESFPLTVTSAQKNPTAFYLCASSKGAIPDRGLEEQYFGPGTRLTVT.

The genes are TRBV6-8 and TRBJ2-1; TRBD2 matches 12 bases. The V gene end was trimmed by 2 bases and the J gene end by 4 bases; junction bases not matched to a gene: 3. The length of the CDR3 is 16 residues. The germline gives CDR1 MNHGY, CDR2 SAAAGT. The CDR3 sequence: CASSYTGTSGYNEQFF. CDR3 coding DNA: TGTGCCAGCAGTTACACCGGGACTAGCGGGTACAATGAGCAGTTCTTC.

The chain uses TRBV29-1 and TRBJ2-3; unclear D gene. The CDR3 totals 12 residues. Between the trimmed V and J ends, which lost 7 bases and 3 bases, there was a span of 11 bases. Germline CDR1 is SQVTM and CDR2 is ANQGSEA. CDR3 amino acids: CSAEVGTDTQYF. In DNA, the CDR3 is TGCAGCGCTGAGGTGGGGACAGATACGCAGTATTTT.

The table lists this clone with a few counts. The rearrangement joins TRBV11-3 to TRBJ2-3, with D tentatively TRBD2 (6 bases). V gave up 8 bases and J gave up 2 bases, with 17 bases separating them. The CDR3 runs to 15 residues. Germline V gene data show CDR1 as SGHNT and CDR2 as YENEEA. Written as DNA, the CDR3 is TGTGCCAGCCTTTCCGGGAGCGGGTCCACAGATACGCAGTATTTT. Its translation: CASLSGSGSTDTQYF. Using reference TRBV11-3 and TRBJ2-3 for the parts outside the CDR3, the full variable domain is EAGVVQSPRYKIIEKKQPVAFWCNPISGHNTLYWYLQNLGQGPELLIRYENEEAVDDSQLPKDRFSAERLKGVDSTLKIQPAELGDSAVYLCASLSGSGSTDTQYFGPGTRLTVL.

The J gene is TRBJ2-3, the V gene TRBV11-3; 7 bases fit TRBD2. Germline V CDR1 and CDR2: SGHNT, YENEEA. This CDR3 has 15 amino acids. V was clipped by 5 bases and J by 4 bases; unmatched bases: 9. CDR3 nucleotides: TGTGCCAGCAGCGCAGCGGGACTAAAGCCAGATACGCAGTATTTT. It specifies CASSAAGLKPDTQYF.

In this sample, this clone turned up many times. This rearrangement joins TRBV11-3 to TRBJ2-1, with D hard to call. Germline-derived CDR1 and CDR2 are SGHNT and YENEEA. Trimming removed 6 bases at V and 7 bases at J, with 19 bases between. CDR3 length: 15 amino acids. The CDR3, as DNA: TGTGCCAGCAGAACCCTGATCTCGCCTCGAAATGAGCAGTTCTTC. The encoded protein is CASRTLISPRNEQFF.